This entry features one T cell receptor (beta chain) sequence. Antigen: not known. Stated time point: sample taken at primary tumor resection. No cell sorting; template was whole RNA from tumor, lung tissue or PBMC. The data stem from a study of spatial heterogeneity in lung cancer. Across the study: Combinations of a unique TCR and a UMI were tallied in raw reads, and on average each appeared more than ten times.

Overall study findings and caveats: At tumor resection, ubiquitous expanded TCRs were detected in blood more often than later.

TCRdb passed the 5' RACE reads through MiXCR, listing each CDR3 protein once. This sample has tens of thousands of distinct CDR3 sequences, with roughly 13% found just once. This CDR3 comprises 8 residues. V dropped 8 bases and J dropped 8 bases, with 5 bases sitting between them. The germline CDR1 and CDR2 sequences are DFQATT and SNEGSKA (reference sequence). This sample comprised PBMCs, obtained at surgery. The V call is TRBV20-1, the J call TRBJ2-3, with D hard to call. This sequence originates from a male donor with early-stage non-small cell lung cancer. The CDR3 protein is CSHGTQYF. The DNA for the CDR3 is TGCAGTCACGGTACGCAGTATTTT.